Listed here are 7 T cell receptor beta chains from one sample, sequenced in a study of spatial heterogeneity in lung cancer. The time point here: sample taken at primary tumor resection. TCRdb re-called the 5' RACE reads with MiXCR, one entry per CDR3 protein. The repertoire includes approximately 26,000 distinct CDR3 sequences, roughly 9% of them detected once, and almost 8% sits in the top ten. Study-level results: Expanded alpha and beta TCR counts within tumors tracked tumor mutation counts.

For these TCRs, the target antigens are not known. Here the sequenced sample was lung tumor tissue, taken at surgery. The receptors here all came from a male donor with early-stage non-small cell lung cancer.

This clonotype appeared a few times. V and J are TRBV7-3 and TRBJ2-3; no clear D gene. Germline CDR1 is SGHTA and CDR2 is FQGTGA. V was clipped by 4 bases and J by 3 bases, with 8 bases between them. The CDR3 extends over 13 amino acids. CDR3 amino acids: CASSSGSTDTQYF. The CDR3 nucleotides are TGTGCCAGCAGCTCCGGCTCAACAGATACGCAGTATTTT.

This clonotype was counted many times. The V and J genes are TRBV18 and TRBJ2-2; D is possibly TRBD1 (7 bases). V lost 3 bases and J lost 6, with 14 bases in between. This CDR3 is built from 15 residues. Per the germline V gene, CDR1 is KGHSH and CDR2 is LQKENI. CDR3 sequence (DNA): TGTGCCAGCTCACCTCAAGACAGGGAGGCCGGGGAGCTGTTTTTT. It specifies CASSPQDREAGELFF.

Worth noting for this clonotype: At one end the junction does not follow the germline gene, possibly because of a read error. The chain is built from TRBV7-2 and TRBJ2-7; D is ambiguous. This CDR3 is built from 15 residues. Germline assignment: CDR1 SGHTA and CDR2 FQGNSA. The CDR3 DNA sequence: TGTGTCAGCAGTCTCGCCCAGACTCTAACCTACGAGCAGTACTTC. It codes for CVSSLAQTLTYEQYF.

There are many counts of this clonotype. The rearrangement links TRBV29-1 to TRBJ1-2; 10 bases agree with TRBD1. CDR3 length: 14 residues. Germline values: CDR1 SQVTM, CDR2 ANQGSEA. Germline trimming cut 5 bases from V and 0 bases from J; bases unmatched to any gene: 3. CDR3 DNA sequence: TGCAGCGTTCAGACAGGGGGCTCTAACTATGGCTACACCTTC. It yields the protein CSVQTGGSNYGYTF.

In this sample, this clonotype turned up a few times. The rearrangement uses TRBV7-9 and TRBJ2-4; 11 bases are shared with TRBD2. The CDR3 is made up of 15 amino acids. V shed 5 bases and J 4 bases; nucleotides not matched to a gene: 4. Germline loops: CDR1 SEHNR, CDR2 FQNEAQ (reference sequence). The CDR3 here is CASSTGTSGKNIQYF. CDR3 DNA sequence: TGTGCCAGCAGCACCGGGACTAGCGGAAAAAACATTCAGTACTTC.

This clonotype appeared many times. The rearrangement links TRBV20-1 to TRBJ2-1; D is unclear. The germline CDR1 and CDR2 sequences are DFQATT and SNEGSKA (reference sequence). V gave up 3 bases and J gave up 7 bases, with 13 bases separating them. CDR3 length: 13 amino acids. DNA for the CDR3: TGCAGTGCTAGCGAAGGGTTCTCAAATGAGCAGTTCTTC. Residues: CSASEGFSNEQFF.

There are many counts of this clonotype. Here the CDR3 reads CASSRQTGYEKLFF. CDR3 sequence (DNA): TGTGCCAGCTCTCGACAGACGGGTTATGAAAAACTGTTTTTT. This chain links TRBV28 with TRBJ1-4; tentatively, D is TRBD1 (5 bases). The germline V gene encodes CDR1 MDHEN and CDR2 SYDVKM. The CDR3 is made up of 14 amino acids. V was pared by 8 bases and J by 6 bases, with 16 bases between.